This T cell receptor (beta chain) emerged from a study of multiple sclerosis patients with progressive multifocal leukoencephalopathy. Here immunoSEQ multiplex PCR was the method, and the copy in TCRdb shows in-frame clones only, minus some. The sample lists fewer than 35,000 clones; roughly 90% were seen once. Germline V gene data show CDR1 as SGHTA and CDR2 as FQGTGA. The CDR3 contains 16 residues. Germline trimming cut 6 bases from V and 7 bases from J; bases unmatched to any gene: 12. As to time point: approximately 12 months of natalizumab therapy. Sequences were derived from PBMCs, sampled from a patient treated with natalizumab. The J gene is TRBJ2-2, the V gene TRBV7-3; TRBD2 matches at 9 bases. This receptor was taken from a human donor with multiple sclerosis. In DNA, the CDR3 is TGTGCCAGCAGGTTTACTAGCGGGCCTTCTGGCGGGGAGCTGTTTTTT. It encodes CASRFTSGPSGGELFF.